The rows below give T cell receptor beta chains drawn from one sample of a study of cytomegalovirus exposure and HLA in healthy donors. Profiling relied on immunoSEQ multiplex PCR, and the TCRdb table lists in-frame clones only, not all of them. The sample comprises 350,000 or so clones, approximately 90% of which are singletons, and 0.65% to 0.85% rests with the top ten. Sequencing input: PBMCs. Source of these receptors: a young woman in good health and CMV-seronegative. CDR3s include the opening cysteine and the closing phenylalanine or tryptophan. D genes are given only for firm matches. For some rows the clone size is stated as once, few or many, or as a class when expanded; others skip it.

J gene: TRBJ2-3
V gene: TRBV7-2
D gene: NA
clone size: once
CDR3 protein: CASSFLGVDTQYF
CDR3 DNA: TGTGCCAGCAGCTTTCTCGGGGTGGATACGCAGTATTTT

J gene: TRBJ2-2
V gene: TRBV7-9
D gene: TRBD1
clone size: NA
CDR3 protein: CASSYRGGELFF
CDR3 DNA: TGTGCCAGCAGCTACAGGGGCGGGGAGCTGTTTTTT

J gene: TRBJ2-1
V gene: TRBV9
D gene: TRBD2
clone size: NA
CDR3 protein: CASSVVGSGINNEQFF
CDR3 DNA: TGTGCCAGCAGCGTAGTAGGTAGCGGGATCAACAATGAGCAGTTCTTC

J gene: TRBJ1-2
V gene: TRBV27
D gene: NA
clone size: NA
CDR3 protein: CASSFQGSGPYGYTF
CDR3 DNA: TGTGCCAGCAGTTTCCAGGGATCCGGACCCTATGGCTACACCTTC

J gene: TRBJ2-5
V gene: TRBV5-1
D gene: NA
clone size: NA
CDR3 protein: CASSRDARLQETQYF
CDR3 DNA: TGCGCCAGCAGCCGCGACGCGAGACTGCAAGAGACCCAGTACTTC

J gene: TRBJ1-2
V gene: TRBV30
D gene: NA
clone size: NA
CDR3 protein: CAWSDRVNYGYTF
CDR3 DNA: TGTGCCTGGAGTGACAGGGTTAACTATGGCTACACCTTC

J gene: TRBJ2-3
V gene: TRBV28
D gene: TRBD2
clone size: NA
CDR3 protein: CASSPGTSGGTDTQYF
CDR3 DNA: TGTGCCAGCAGTCCCGGGACTAGCGGAGGCACAGATACGCAGTATTTT

J gene: TRBJ2-2
V gene: TRBV2
D gene: NA
clone size: NA
CDR3 protein: CASSDGLNTGELFF
CDR3 DNA: TGTGCCAGCAGTGACGGGTTGAACACCGGGGAGCTGTTTTTT

J gene: TRBJ1-2
V gene: TRBV10-3
D gene: TRBD1
clone size: NA
CDR3 protein: CAISTADRGYGYTF
CDR3 DNA: TGTGCCATCAGTACGGCCGACAGGGGCTATGGCTACACCTTC

J gene: TRBJ2-1
V gene: TRBV13
D gene: NA
clone size: NA
CDR3 protein: CASSRTTAYNEQFF
CDR3 DNA: TGTGCCAGCAGCAGAACTACGGCCTACAATGAGCAGTTCTTC

J gene: TRBJ2-6
V gene: TRBV2
D gene: TRBD1
clone size: once
CDR3 protein: CASREGAGLAGANVLTF
CDR3 DNA: TGTGCCAGCAGAGAGGGGGCAGGGTTGGCTGGGGCCAACGTCCTGACTTTC

J gene: TRBJ1-1
V gene: TRBV4-1
D gene: TRBD1
clone size: NA
CDR3 protein: CASSQDHRGTEAFF
CDR3 DNA: TGCGCCAGCAGCCAAGATCACAGGGGGACTGAAGCTTTCTTT

J gene: TRBJ2-3
V gene: TRBV27
D gene: NA
clone size: NA
CDR3 protein: CASSSSGDTQYF
CDR3 DNA: TGTGCCAGCAGCTCGTCGGGAGATACGCAGTATTTT

J gene: TRBJ2-3
V gene: TRBV15
D gene: TRBD2
clone size: NA
CDR3 protein: CATSRGLASTDTQYF
CDR3 DNA: TGTGCCACCAGCAGGGGACTAGCTTCCACAGATACGCAGTATTTT

J gene: TRBJ2-4
V gene: TRBV4-1
D gene: NA
clone size: NA
CDR3 protein: CASSQEATGDRDQYF
CDR3 DNA: TGCGCCAGCAGCCAAGAAGCGACAGGTGATAGGGATCAGTACTTC

J gene: TRBJ2-7
V gene: TRBV5-4
D gene: NA
clone size: few
CDR3 protein: CASSDGLTPSYEQYF
CDR3 DNA: TGTGCCAGCAGCGACGGACTCACCCCCTCCTACGAGCAGTACTTC

J gene: TRBJ1-1
V gene: TRBV18
D gene: NA
clone size: once
CDR3 protein: CASSPGAGPNTEAFF
CDR3 DNA: TGTGCCAGCTCACCAGGCGCAGGCCCGAACACTGAAGCTTTCTTT

J gene: TRBJ1-5
V gene: TRBV27
D gene: NA
clone size: few
CDR3 protein: CASSRRQVAQPQHF
CDR3 DNA: TGTGCCAGCAGCCGAAGACAGGTGGCTCAGCCCCAGCATTTT

J gene: TRBJ2-7
V gene: TRBV5-1
D gene: TRBD1
clone size: NA
CDR3 protein: CASNLGQGSSYEQYF
CDR3 DNA: TGCGCCAGCAACCTGGGACAGGGGAGCTCCTACGAGCAGTACTTC

J gene: TRBJ1-2
V gene: TRBV9
D gene: TRBD1
clone size: NA
CDR3 protein: CASSAGQGEYYGYTF
CDR3 DNA: TGTGCCAGCAGCGCAGGACAGGGAGAGTACTATGGCTACACCTTC

J gene: TRBJ1-5
V gene: TRBV5-8
D gene: NA
clone size: NA
CDR3 protein: CASSGGLEQPQHF
CDR3 DNA: TGTGCCAGCAGCGGAGGGTTGGAGCAGCCCCAGCATTTT

J gene: TRBJ2-5
V gene: TRBV28
D gene: NA
clone size: NA
CDR3 protein: CASSSSGVRETQYF
CDR3 DNA: TGTGCCAGCAGTTCCTCGGGAGTCCGGGAGACCCAGTACTTC

J gene: TRBJ2-2
V gene: TRBV6-5
D gene: TRBD2
clone size: NA
CDR3 protein: CASSYWTSSTGELFF
CDR3 DNA: TGTGCCAGCAGTTACTGGACTAGTAGCACCGGGGAGCTGTTTTTT

J gene: TRBJ1-1
V gene: TRBV4-3
D gene: NA
clone size: NA
CDR3 protein: CASSQGLGSGDEAFF
CDR3 DNA: TGCGCCAGCAGCCAAGGTCTTGGGTCGGGGGATGAAGCTTTCTTT

J gene: TRBJ2-7
V gene: TRBV28
D gene: NA
clone size: NA
CDR3 protein: CASSLFWQGTEQYF
CDR3 DNA: TGTGCCAGCAGTTTATTTTGGCAGGGGACCGAGCAGTACTTC

J gene: TRBJ2-3
V gene: TRBV19
D gene: TRBD2
clone size: once
CDR3 protein: CATQRISGGTDTQYF
CDR3 DNA: TGTGCCACTCAACGTATTAGCGGGGGCACAGATACGCAGTATTTT

J gene: TRBJ1-1
V gene: TRBV27
D gene: TRBD1
clone size: NA
CDR3 protein: CASSSHGQGAEAFF
CDR3 DNA: TGTGCCAGCAGTTCCCACGGACAGGGGGCTGAAGCTTTCTTT

J gene: TRBJ1-2
V gene: TRBV7-2
D gene: NA
clone size: NA
CDR3 protein: CASSLGTGYGYTF
CDR3 DNA: TGTGCCAGCAGCTTAGGTACTGGCTATGGCTACACCTTC

J gene: TRBJ2-7
V gene: TRBV28
D gene: TRBD1
clone size: NA
CDR3 protein: CASRRDGQGAYEQYF
CDR3 DNA: TGTGCCAGCAGACGAGACGGACAGGGGGCCTACGAGCAGTACTTC

J gene: TRBJ2-3
V gene: TRBV6-4
D gene: TRBD2
clone size: NA
CDR3 protein: CASSVSGTSGSHTQYF
CDR3 DNA: TGTGCCAGCAGCGTCTCAGGGACTAGCGGGAGCCACACGCAGTATTTT

J gene: TRBJ1-1
V gene: TRBV27
D gene: TRBD1
clone size: NA
CDR3 protein: CASSLSTGVMNTEAFF
CDR3 DNA: TGTGCCAGCAGTTTATCGACAGGGGTAATGAACACTGAAGCTTTCTTT

J gene: TRBJ2-3
V gene: TRBV30
D gene: NA
clone size: NA
CDR3 protein: CAWSLGALDTQYF
CDR3 DNA: TGTGCCTGGAGCCTGGGAGCGCTAGATACGCAGTATTTT

J gene: TRBJ2-6
V gene: TRBV19
D gene: NA
clone size: NA
CDR3 protein: CASSIEFSLGANVLTF
CDR3 DNA: TGTGCCAGTAGTATAGAGTTTAGCCTTGGGGCCAACGTCCTGACTTTT

J gene: TRBJ2-7
V gene: TRBV19
D gene: NA
clone size: NA
CDR3 protein: CASSPGLPSYEQYF
CDR3 DNA: TGTGCCAGTTCACCCGGACTCCCCAGCTACGAGCAGTACTTC

J gene: TRBJ2-1
V gene: TRBV9
D gene: NA
clone size: NA
CDR3 protein: CASSVGGTTHTFNEQFF
CDR3 DNA: TGTGCCAGCAGCGTAGGTGGGACAACCCACACATTCAATGAGCAGTTCTTC

J gene: TRBJ2-3
V gene: TRBV7-9
D gene: TRBD2
clone size: NA
CDR3 protein: CASSFGTSYGDTQYF
CDR3 DNA: TGTGCCAGCAGTTTCGGGACTAGCTACGGAGATACGCAGTATTTT

J gene: TRBJ2-1
V gene: TRBV29-1
D gene: TRBD2
clone size: NA
CDR3 protein: CSVRGGRSYNEQFF
CDR3 DNA: TGCAGCGTTAGGGGCGGGAGGTCCTACAATGAGCAGTTCTTC

J gene: TRBJ2-1
V gene: TRBV5-1
D gene: NA
clone size: NA
CDR3 protein: CASSLGADYNEQFF
CDR3 DNA: TGCGCCAGCAGCTTGGGAGCGGATTACAATGAGCAGTTCTTC

J gene: TRBJ2-7
V gene: TRBV4-1
D gene: NA
clone size: NA
CDR3 protein: CASSQDWRTYEQYF
CDR3 DNA: TGCGCCAGCAGCCAAGATTGGAGGACCTACGAGCAGTACTTC

J gene: TRBJ2-3
V gene: TRBV11-2
D gene: NA
clone size: NA
CDR3 protein: CASSNWGRLTDTQYF
CDR3 DNA: TGTGCCAGCAGCAACTGGGGCCGACTCACAGATACGCAGTATTTT

J gene: TRBJ2-1
V gene: TRBV7-2
D gene: NA
clone size: NA
CDR3 protein: CASSPSYNEQFF
CDR3 DNA: TGTGCCAGCAGCCCGTCCTACAATGAGCAGTTCTTC

J gene: TRBJ2-5
V gene: TRBV18
D gene: NA
clone size: NA
CDR3 protein: CASSQNGGKEETQYF
CDR3 DNA: TGTGCCAGCTCCCAAAACGGGGGAAAGGAGGAGACCCAGTACTTC

J gene: TRBJ1-5
V gene: TRBV5-6
D gene: NA
clone size: NA
CDR3 protein: CASSLGQSNQPQHF
CDR3 DNA: TGTGCCAGCAGCTTGGGGCAGAGCAATCAGCCCCAGCATTTT

J gene: TRBJ1-1
V gene: TRBV4-2
D gene: TRBD1
clone size: NA
CDR3 protein: CASSQGERAGGRNTEAFF
CDR3 DNA: TGTGCCAGCAGCCAAGGAGAGCGGGCAGGGGGCCGTAACACTGAAGCTTTCTTT

J gene: TRBJ2-3
V gene: TRBV19
D gene: TRBD2
clone size: NA
CDR3 protein: CASSMGGLAGVGDTQYF
CDR3 DNA: TGTGCCAGTAGTATGGGTGGTCTAGCGGGAGTGGGGGATACGCAGTATTTT

J gene: TRBJ2-5
V gene: TRBV5-6
D gene: TRBD2
clone size: NA
CDR3 protein: CASSPGLVGETQYF
CDR3 DNA: TGTGCCAGCAGCCCGGGACTAGTTGGAGAGACCCAGTACTTC